This TCR beta chain was captured by sequencing in a study of beta chain features in type 1 diabetes. Study-level points and caveats: Moderate but significant shortening of TCRB CDR3s was recorded in all four CD4+ subsets from Type 1 diabetes patients. A cDNA-based sequencing approach could over-represent cells with high TCR expression.

The germline gives CDR1 SEHNR, CDR2 FQNEAQ (reference sequence). The V segment lost 7 bases and the J segment 7 bases; nucleotides outside the gene matches: 8. The CDR3 runs to 14 residues. Only a few counts were recorded for this clone. What it binds is not known. Expressed TCRB transcripts were sequenced, since all the RNA that had been isolated was reverse transcribed. Millions of reads, on average, came from each naive, central memory and regulatory T cell sample. Clones were read by immunoSEQ multiplex PCR, and TCRdb kept only the in-frame ones, dropping some. Altogether about 410,000 clones are present, around 13% being singletons, with the ten largest covering approximately 0.038%. Sorting based on CD45RO/CCR7/CD25/CD127/CD95/CD27 separated CD4+ naive, central memory, regulatory and stem cell-like memory cells.

Sequencing input: naive CD4+ T cells from blood. V and J are TRBV7-9 and TRBJ2-1; 9 bases are shared with TRBD1. The TCR originated in a man aged 30-40 years in good health. This chain's CDR3 is CASNGQGIGNEQFF. The DNA of the CDR3 is TGTGCCAGCAACGGACAGGGGATTGGGAATGAGCAGTTCTTC.